The 13 T cell receptor beta chains in this list originate from one sample, sequenced in a study of blood T cell repertoires in COVID-19. The method was immunoSEQ multiplex PCR; TCRdb's version includes in-frame clones alone and lacks a portion of them. The data hold some 270,000 clones, with approximately 89% observed a single time. The sequenced sample consisted of PBMCs or T cells enriched from blood (not recorded which). Receptors originate from a middle-aged man who had been exposed to COVID-19.

This chain uses TRBV3-1 (or the pseudogene TRBV3-2) with TRBJ2-7; 10 nucleotides agree with TRBD1. The CDR3 consists of 15 residues. With 5 bases clipped from V and 4 bases from J, the junction kept 8 bases outside the gene matches. Germline CDR1 and CDR2: LGHDT and YNNKEL (reference sequence). CDR3 protein: CASSSTGTGVYEQYF. Written as DNA, the CDR3 is TGTGCCAGCAGCTCTACCGGGACAGGGGTATACGAGCAGTACTTC.

This clone has more than one count but fewer than ten. V is TRBV18 and J is TRBJ2-7; 12 bases map to TRBD1. CDR3 length: 17 amino acids. Germline assignment: CDR1 KGHSH and CDR2 LQKENI. Trimming at V came to 4 bases and at J to 2 bases, leaving 9 bases not matched to a gene. CDR3 protein: CASSLDRDRGLPYEQYF. In DNA, the CDR3 is TGTGCCAGCTCACTCGACCGGGACAGGGGGCTCCCCTACGAGCAGTACTTC.

The genes are TRBV7-9 and TRBJ1-1; perhaps TRBD1 as D (6 bases). CDR1 and CDR2 from the germline V gene are SEHNR and FQNEAQ (reference sequence). Trimming pared 5 bases from V and 0 bases from J, leaving 10 bases between. The CDR3 covers 14 residues. The CDR3: CASSTGQVNTEAFF. The DNA of the CDR3 is TGTGCCAGCAGCACGGGACAAGTGAACACTGAAGCTTTCTTT.

V is TRBV11-2 and J is TRBJ2-7, with TRBD2 matching over 7 bases. CDR3 length equals 14 residues. The V segment lost 6 bases and the J segment 2 bases; nucleotides outside the gene matches: 7. Germline lookup yields CDR1 SGHAT and CDR2 FQNNGV. This CDR3 is CASSSSGATYEQYF. CDR3 coding DNA: TGTGCCAGCAGTTCTAGCGGAGCGACCTACGAGCAGTACTTC.

The chain uses TRBV4-2 and TRBJ2-7, with D possibly matching TRBD2 (7 bases). The CDR3 consists of 18 residues. Trimming removed 1 base at V and 0 bases at J, with 19 bases between. Per the germline V gene, CDR1 is LGHNA and CDR2 is YNFKEQ. The CDR3 DNA reads TGTGCCAGCAGCCAAGGAAGTGGGGGGCGGGGGTACTCCTACGAGCAGTACTTC. Protein: CASSQGSGGRGYSYEQYF.

This sequence joins TRBV18 and TRBJ1-1; D gene uncertain. The CDR3 has 15 residues. Trimming shortened V by 2 bases and J by 1 base, and 11 bases separated the two germline ends. Per germline, CDR1 KGHSH and CDR2 LQKENI. CDR3 DNA: TGTGCCAGCTCACCAGCGGATACCCGGAACACTGAAGCTTTCTTT. It is translated as CASSPADTRNTEAFF.

This chain connects TRBV13 to TRBJ1-2; D unresolved. CDR1 and CDR2 (germline): PRHDT, FYEKMQ (reference sequence). The CDR3 loop spans 15 amino acids. V lost 5 bases and J lost 3, with 16 bases in between. This CDR3 reads CASSQALDEDYGYTF. The CDR3 nucleotides read TGTGCCAGCAGCCAAGCGCTAGACGAGGACTATGGCTACACCTTC.

The J gene is TRBJ1-2, the V gene TRBV19, with a possible D match to TRBD1 (6 bases). The germline gives CDR1 LNHDA, CDR2 SQIVND (reference sequence). V lost 5 bases to trimming and J lost 8 bases, with 18 bases between them. The CDR3 sequence is 14 residues long. This CDR3 is CASSRLRGGDGYTF. The CDR3 DNA reads TGTGCCAGTAGTCGACTACGCGGGGGCGACGGCTACACCTTC.

The V and J genes are TRBV6-2 or TRBV6-3 and TRBJ2-1; the match to TRBD2 covers 14 bases. Trimming cost V 4 bases and J 0 bases; bases outside gene matches: 11. CDR1 is MNHEY and CDR2 is SVGEGT in the germline V gene. This CDR3 spans 20 amino acids. The CDR3 coding sequence is TGTGCCAGCAGTTCTATGGGGGGACTAGCGGGAGATGTCTCCTACAATGAGCAGTTCTTC. Residues: CASSSMGGLAGDVSYNEQFF.

The chain joins TRBV6-5 to TRBJ2-7, with 9 bases aligning to TRBD2. CDR1 and CDR2 from the germline V gene are MNHEY and SVGAGI. V was clipped by 6 bases and J by 2 bases; unmatched bases: 5. The CDR3 has 14 amino acids. The CDR3 protein is CASRLTSGAYEQYF. The CDR3 DNA sequence: TGTGCCAGCAGACTGACTAGCGGAGCCTACGAGCAGTACTTC.

The genes are TRBV11-1 and TRBJ2-7; 9 bases line up with TRBD2. The CDR3 runs to 15 residues. V shed 1 base, J shed 3 bases, and the junction held 4 bases outside the gene matches. CDR1 is SGHAT, CDR2 FQDESV, per germline (reference sequence). CDR3 amino acids: CASSLVATSGYEQYF. CDR3 nucleotides: TGTGCCAGCAGCTTAGTCGCGACTAGCGGCTACGAGCAGTACTTC.

The sample holds one count of this clone. The genes are TRBV12-3 or TRBV12-4 and TRBJ1-2, with TRBD1 identical over 7 bases. With V trimmed by 7 bases and J by 3 bases, 5 bases remained unmatched. This CDR3 contains 13 residues. The CDR3 loop reads CASMDRNDYGYTF. The CDR3 bases are TGTGCCAGCATGGACAGGAATGACTATGGCTACACCTTC.

The chain joins TRBV29-1 to TRBJ2-5; 10 nucleotides align to TRBD2. Germline V gene sequence: CDR1 SQVTM, CDR2 ANQGSEA. The CDR3 is 13 residues long. Trimming at V came to 6 bases and at J to 5 bases, leaving 6 bases not matched to a gene. CDR3 amino acids: CSVWGTSVETQYF. Here the CDR3 DNA reads TGCAGCGTCTGGGGGACTAGCGTTGAGACCCAGTACTTC.